Listed below are T cell receptor beta chains from one sample, sequenced in a study of control samples from healthy donors and cancer patients. Assay used: immunoSEQ multiplex PCR; TCRdb lists only in-frame clones, some missing. Seen here are approximately 83,000 clones, 80% to 95% observed once, and the top ten hold around 1.5%. Sample: blood. The receptors come from a young woman in good health. Each CDR3 is given with its conserved first and last residue. A D gene is named only where the DNA matches it firmly. Rows give clone size only sometimes, using once, few, many, or a class for an expanded clone.

clone_size j_call v_call d_call cdr3_length cdr3_nt cdr3_aa
. TRBJ1-2 TRBV18 TRBD1 16 TGTGCCAGCTCACCCGGACAGGGGGCTCGGGGCTATGGCTACACCTTC CASSPGQGARGYGYTF
. TRBJ1-1 TRBV5-1 . 12 TGCGCCAGCAGCTTTACAGGTACTGAAGCTTTCTTT CASSFTGTEAFF
. TRBJ1-5 TRBV6-5 . 11 TGTGCCAGTGGGCGCAGGGCGCCCCAGCATTTT CASGRRAPQHF
. TRBJ1-1 TRBV11-3 . 11 TGTGCCACCCCGTTGGCAGCTGAAGCTTTCTTT CATPLAAEAFF
. TRBJ2-2 TRBV9 . 14 TGTGCCAGCAGCGTAGGACGGAACACCGGGGAGCTGTTTTTT CASSVGRNTGELFF
. TRBJ1-1 TRBV6-5 . 13 TGTGCCAGCAGTTATGCGGAGGACACTGAAGCTTTCTTT CASSYAEDTEAFF
few TRBJ2-2 TRBV15 . 12 TGTGCCACCAGCAGAGCGGCCGGGGAGCTGTTTTTT CATSRAAGELFF
. TRBJ2-3 TRBV9 . 15 TGTGCCAGCAGCGTAGAGGGTCAAAGGGTAGATACGCAGTATTTT CASSVEGQRVDTQYF
. TRBJ1-5 TRBV5-1 . 15 TGCGCCAGCAGCTTGGAAGGAAGTGGTAATCAGCCCCAGCATTTT CASSLEGSGNQPQHF
. TRBJ1-1 TRBV13 . 17 TGTGCCAGCAGCAATAGGGGGAATAGTGGTGCGAACACTGAAGCTTTCTTT CASSNRGNSGANTEAFF
. TRBJ2-7 TRBV7-2 TRBD2 15 TGTGCCAGCAGCGACAGACTAGCGGGAGGTTACGAGCAGTACTTC CASSDRLAGGYEQYF
. TRBJ1-1 TRBV9 . 15 TGTGCCAGCAGCGCCATGACAGGCCGTGGCACTGAAGCTTTCTTT CASSAMTGRGTEAFF
. TRBJ2-1 TRBV6-1 . 15 TGTGCCAGCAGTGAATGGTGGGCCCTATACAATGAGCAGTTCTTC CASSEWWALYNEQFF
. TRBJ2-5 TRBV28 TRBD2 14 TGTGCCAGCGGTAACGGGAGGATGTGGGAGACCCAGTACTTC CASGNGRMWETQYF
. TRBJ2-7 TRBV5-6 . 13 TGTGCCAGCAGCCCAGGGGTGACCTACGAGCAGTACTTC CASSPGVTYEQYF
. TRBJ1-3 TRBV24-1 . 12 TGTGCCACCAGTGATAGACGAAACACCATATATTTT CATSDRRNTIYF
once TRBJ2-2 TRBV2 TRBD1 15 TGTGCCAGCAGACGGACAGGGGGGAACACCGGGGAGCTGTTTTTT CASRRTGGNTGELFF
. TRBJ1-6 TRBV30 . 14 TGTGCCTGGAGTGTAGGCACTCGGAATTCACCCCTCCACTTT CAWSVGTRNSPLHF
. TRBJ2-3 TRBV27 . 14 TGTGCCAGCAGTTCGCCCGGGGGTACAGATACGCAGTATTTT CASSSPGGTDTQYF
. TRBJ2-5 TRBV6-5 TRBD1 14 TGTGCCAGCAGAGACACAGGGGGCTCTGAGACCCAGTACTTC CASRDTGGSETQYF
once TRBJ1-2 TRBV28 . 14 TGTGCCAGCAGTTCCCCGACCTCAAACTATGGCTACACCTTC CASSSPTSNYGYTF
. TRBJ2-4 TRBV28 . 13 TGTGCCAGCAGTTTACACAGCGGAACCATTCAGTACTTC CASSLHSGTIQYF
. TRBJ2-7 TRBV2 TRBD2 15 TGTGCCAGCAGTTCCGGGACTAGCGCATACTACGAGCAGTACTTC CASSSGTSAYYEQYF
. TRBJ1-3 TRBV19 . 14 TGTGCCAGTAGTACCTGGCCTTCTGGAAACACCATATATTTT CASSTWPSGNTIYF
. TRBJ1-2 TRBV19 TRBD1 14 TGTGCCAGTAGTAAGCCCGGGACAGACTATGGCTACACCTTC CASSKPGTDYGYTF
. TRBJ1-5 TRBV28 . 15 TGTGCCAGCAGTCTGGGGACAAAGGGAGGTCAGCCCCAGCATTTT CASSLGTKGGQPQHF
. TRBJ2-2 TRBV6-5 . 15 TGTGCCAGCAGTACAGGGACTTTGAACACCGGGGAGCTGTTTTTT CASSTGTLNTGELFF
. TRBJ1-1 TRBV10-3 . 15 TGTGCCATCAGTGAGGGGACCGCCGCAGTCACTGAAGCTTTCTTT CAISEGTAAVTEAFF
. TRBJ1-1 TRBV5-1 TRBD1 12 TGCGCCAGCAGCTGGGACAGAGCTGAAGCTTTCTTT CASSWDRAEAFF
. TRBJ1-4 TRBV3-1/TRBV3-2 . 14 TGTGCCAGCAGCCAAGATAGGACAGTCGAAAAACTGTTTTTT CASSQDRTVEKLFF
. TRBJ2-1 TRBV11-1 . 14 TGTGCCAGCAGCTTAATAATAGGGGACAATGAGCAGTTCTTC CASSLIIGDNEQFF
once TRBJ1-2 TRBV7-9 . 15 TGTGCCAGCAGCCAATCGGAGGCCGGCATCTATGGCTACACCTTC CASSQSEAGIYGYTF
. TRBJ1-1 TRBV6-5 . 14 TGTGCCAGCAGTCGACCGAACGTGAACACTGAAGCTTTCTTT CASSRPNVNTEAFF
. TRBJ2-2 TRBV18 . 15 TGTGCCAGCTCACCAGCGGTAGTGGACACCGGGGAGCTGTTTTTT CASSPAVVDTGELFF
. TRBJ1-1 TRBV7-7 . 13 TGTGCTAGCAGCCGAACACGGAACACTGAAGCTTTCTTT CASSRTRNTEAFF
once TRBJ1-4 TRBV9 TRBD1 14 TGTGCCAGCAGCCCCGGGACAGGCTTCGAAAAACTGTTTTTT CASSPGTGFEKLFF
. TRBJ1-6 TRBV28 . 18 TGTGCCAGCAACATCCGTCGACAGTTGAGCTCCTATAATTCACCCCTCCACTTT CASNIRRQLSSYNSPLHF
. TRBJ1-1 TRBV5-8 TRBD1 14 TGTGCCAGCAGCGCGGGACAGATGAACACTGAAGCTTTCTTT CASSAGQMNTEAFF
. TRBJ1-2 TRBV3-1/TRBV3-2 . 13 TGTGCCAGCAGCCGTGAACAGGGAGGAGGCTACACCTTC CASSREQGGGYTF
. TRBJ2-5 TRBV7-8 . 12 TGTGCCAGCAGCCAAACCTGGACTCTCCAGTACTTC CASSQTWTLQYF
. TRBJ2-1 TRBV12-3/TRBV12-4 . 13 TGTGCCAGCAGTTTAATCCGGGGCTATGAGCAGTTCTTC CASSLIRGYEQFF
. TRBJ2-7 TRBV9 . 13 TGTGCCAGCAGCGGTCCCAGGGTCCACGAGCAGTACTTC CASSGPRVHEQYF
. TRBJ1-1 TRBV18 . 21 TGTGCCAGCTCACCACCTATAAGTCTTAAGGGAAGCGATTGGGTTTCAACTGAAGCTTTCTTT CASSPPISLKGSDWVSTEAFF
once TRBJ1-2 TRBV6-5 . 13 TGTGCCAGCAAAGGGGATGGGGGGCATGGCTACACCTTC CASKGDGGHGYTF
once TRBJ1-6 TRBV11-2 . 18 TGTGCCAGCAGCTTTGGGGGCTTTAGTACTAACTATAATTCACCCCTCCACTTT CASSFGGFSTNYNSPLHF
. TRBJ2-7 TRBV19 . 13 TGTGCCAGTAGTATTCAAGGATCCCACGAGCAGTACTTC CASSIQGSHEQYF
. TRBJ1-3 TRBV30 . 18 TGTGCCTGGAGTGTACAGGCAGGGGTGTTTTTCTCTGGAAACACCATATATTTT CAWSVQAGVFFSGNTIYF
. TRBJ2-3 TRBV19 . 14 TGTGCCAGTAGTCTCCGGACTGCCACAGATACGCAGTATTTT CASSLRTATDTQYF
. TRBJ1-3 TRBV28 . 15 TGTGCCAGCAGTTTCCCGGGGGGACCTGGAAACACCATATATTTT CASSFPGGPGNTIYF
. TRBJ2-7 TRBV5-1 TRBD2 15 TGCGCCAGCAGCTTGGGTATGGCGGGGGGTGACGAGCAGTACTTC CASSLGMAGGDEQYF
. TRBJ1-5 TRBV19 . 13 TGTGCCAGTAGTTGGGGGCGCGGTCAGCCCCAGCATTTT CASSWGRGQPQHF
. TRBJ2-7 TRBV5-5 . 13 TGTGCCAGCAGCGCTGACAGAACCTACGAGCAGTACTTC CASSADRTYEQYF
once TRBJ2-1 TRBV3-1/TRBV3-2 TRBD2 16 TGTGCCAGCAGCCATGAGCGGGGGGGTCGGGGCGATGAGCAGTTCTTC CASSHERGGRGDEQFF
. TRBJ1-2 TRBV19 TRBD1 18 TGTGCCAGTAGTATAAGAGCGACAGGGACAGGACTCAACTATGGCTACACCTTC CASSIRATGTGLNYGYTF
. TRBJ2-2 TRBV19 . 16 TGTGCCAGTAGTCAGTCAGGGGGGGCGAGCACCGGGGAGCTGTTTTTT CASSQSGGASTGELFF
. TRBJ1-3 TRBV9 . 15 TGTGCCAGCAGCGTAGGCCTATTCTCTGGAAACACCATATATTTT CASSVGLFSGNTIYF
. TRBJ2-3 TRBV19 . 13 TGTGCCAGTAGTACTCCTAGCACAGATACGCAGTATTTT CASSTPSTDTQYF
. TRBJ2-7 TRBV6-1 . 14 TGTGCCAGCAGTCAGCGACAGGCGGACTACGAGCAGTACTTC CASSQRQADYEQYF